This TCR beta chain was sequenced in a study of blood T cell repertoires in COVID-19. Looking at the study overall: PBMCs, B-cell-depleted T cells, or T cells provided the cDNA or gDNA that made up the material.

The repertoire was sequenced with immunoSEQ multiplex PCR; TCRdb's copy has only in-frame clones and lacks some. The table includes 130,000 to 150,000 clones, over 60% detected once. This clone was counted a few times. V was cut by 0 bases and J by 3 bases, with 3 bases left in between. From germline, CDR1 is LGHDT and CDR2 YNNKEL (reference sequence). The CDR3 is made up of 13 amino acids. The chain recombines TRBV3-1 (or the pseudogene TRBV3-2) with TRBJ1-5; no clear D. The TCR originated in a man older than 75 with acute or convalescent COVID-19. The material sequenced was peripheral blood. The CDR3 loop is CASSQEYNQPQHF. For the CDR3, the DNA is TGTGCCAGCAGCCAAGAATACAATCAGCCCCAGCATTTT.